The table lists the clone carrying this T cell receptor beta chain with many counts. What it binds is unknown. TCRdb reprocessed the multiplex PCR reads via MiXCR and lists one record per CDR3 protein. The sample consists of about 200,000 distinct CDR3 sequences, 30% to 35% of them appearing once. Breast cancer patients provided tissue from their axillary draining lymph nodes. This sample was taken from a study of breast tumors, draining lymph nodes, adjacent tissues. This CDR3 has 14 residues. The germline CDR1 and CDR2 sequences are SGHRS and YFSETQ. Trimming took 0 bases from V and 2 from J, leaving 7 bases between them. Findings of the study overall: That most tumor T cells come from lymph nodes remained unproven. Tumors had less TCR diversity than lymph nodes, more than nontumor tissue.

This sequence originates from a female donor with breast cancer. Some clones in this sample may be carry-over from other donors' samples. The chain uses TRBV5-1 and TRBJ2-3; D gene ambiguous. Material for sequencing was axillary lymph node tissue. This CDR3 reads CASSLGTITDTQYF. The CDR3 nucleotides are TGCGCCAGCAGCTTGGGGACCATCACAGATACGCAGTATTTT.